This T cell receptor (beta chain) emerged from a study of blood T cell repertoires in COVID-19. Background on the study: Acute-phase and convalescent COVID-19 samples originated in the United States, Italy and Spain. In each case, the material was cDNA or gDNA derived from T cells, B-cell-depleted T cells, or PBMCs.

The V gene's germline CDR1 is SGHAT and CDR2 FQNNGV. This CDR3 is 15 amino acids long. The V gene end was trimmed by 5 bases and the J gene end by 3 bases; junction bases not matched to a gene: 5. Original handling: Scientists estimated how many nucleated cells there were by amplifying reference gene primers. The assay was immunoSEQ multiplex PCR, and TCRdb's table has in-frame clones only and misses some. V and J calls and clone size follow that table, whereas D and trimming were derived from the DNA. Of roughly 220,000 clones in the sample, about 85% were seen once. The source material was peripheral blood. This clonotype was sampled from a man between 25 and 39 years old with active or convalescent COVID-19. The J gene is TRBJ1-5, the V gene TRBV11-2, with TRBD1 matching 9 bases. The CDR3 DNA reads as TGTGCCAGCAGCCTAGGGGACAGGGCCAATCAGCCCCAGCATTTT. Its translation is CASSLGDRANQPQHF.